These 26 T cell receptor beta chains were sequenced from one sample in a study of T cells in Graves' hyperthyroidism and ophthalmopathy (dated by TCRdb to between 2018 and 2021). Preparation of the library involved multiplex PCR. Instrument on record: Illumina HiSeq 2000. The TCR beta CDR3 regions were amplified from the RNA transcripts. For the first round of RT-PCR on the TCR CDR3, the HTBI primer set was used together with the Qiagen OneStep RT-PCR kit. Clones were called with MiXCR by TCRdb after fastp trimmed the public reads at Q25, and only in-frame beta chains were retained. Each entry is one CDR3 protein sequence, shown with its most common DNA and genes. Within this sample are about 640,000 distinct CDR3 sequences, with about 20% of them counted one time only. Roughly a third of the sample lies in the top ten. Sequenced: blood. The source is a man aged 25 to 45 with Graves' ophthalmopathy.

This clonotype was counted a few times. J is TRBJ1-5 and V is TRBV18; possibly TRBD1 for D (6 bases). V dropped 6 bases and J dropped 5 bases, with 14 bases sitting between them. The CDR3 has 14 amino acids. Germline V gene lookup returns CDR1 KGHSH and CDR2 LQKENI. CDR3 DNA sequence: TGTGCCAGCTCGAAGGGGGGTGCCGATCAGCCCCAGCATTTT. The encoded protein is CASSKGGADQPQHF.

This clonotype was counted ten times or more. The rearrangement uses TRBV3-1 and TRBJ2-7, with D unresolved. Germline V CDR1 and CDR2: LGHDT, YNNKEL (reference sequence). This CDR3 contains 12 residues. V was clipped by 1 base and J by 5 bases, with 6 bases between them. Written as DNA, the CDR3 is TGTGCCAGCAGCCAAGGAGTCGACGAGCAGTACTTC. It yields the protein CASSQGVDEQYF.

In its sample, this clonotype was seen a few times. The chain has TRBV6-2 or TRBV6-3 and TRBJ2-1; D perhaps matches TRBD2 (5 bases). Trimming took 5 bases from V and 12 from J, leaving 11 bases between them. Germline-derived CDR1 and CDR2 are MNHEY and SVGEGT. The CDR3 is made up of 11 amino acids. The CDR3 DNA reads as TGTGCCAGCAGTGTCGGGAAGGGGCAGTTCTTC. It translates to CASSVGKGQFF.

This clonotype was seen a handful of times. V is TRBV29-1 and J is TRBJ1-2; D not certain. V lost 5 bases to trimming and J lost 4 bases, with 14 bases between them. Per germline, CDR1 SQVTM and CDR2 ANQGSEA. This CDR3 spans 13 amino acids. The CDR3 loop is CSVLSVGLYGYTF. In DNA, the CDR3 is TGCAGCGTTCTCAGCGTCGGGCTCTATGGCTACACCTTC.

This clonotype was picked up many times. The CDR3 protein is CASSGIGQGNSPLHF. CDR3 nucleotides: TGTGCCAGCAGTGGAATCGGCCAGGGAAATTCACCCCTCCACTTT. V gene TRBV2 combines with J gene TRBJ1-6; possible D gene TRBD1, 5 bases. V lost 4 bases to trimming and J lost 7 bases, with 14 bases between them. The CDR3 length is 15 residues. The germline V gene encodes CDR1 SNHLY and CDR2 FYNNEI.

This clonotype was counted ten times or more. This chain connects TRBV30 to TRBJ1-2; D gene uncertain. Trimming pared 1 base from V and 4 bases from J, leaving 7 bases between. The CDR3 loop spans 12 amino acids. The V gene's germline CDR1 is GTSNPN and CDR2 SVGIG (reference sequence). CDR3 region: CAWSGGSYGYTF. DNA for the CDR3: TGTGCCTGGAGTGGAGGATCCTATGGCTACACCTTC.

Only one count was recorded for this clonotype. V and J are TRBV29-1 and TRBJ1-1, with a weak D call TRBD1 (5 bases). V was clipped by 6 bases and J by 1 base, with 9 bases between them. Per the germline V gene, CDR1 is SQVTM and CDR2 is ANQGSEA. The CDR3 runs to 12 residues. The CDR3 DNA is TGCAGCGTCCGACAGAGGAACACTGAAGCTTTCTTT. Translation gives CSVRQRNTEAFF.

V is TRBV5-6 and J is TRBJ2-7; D may correspond to TRBD1 or TRBD2 (5 bases each). CDR3 size: 15 residues. V was clipped by 3 bases and J by 3 bases, with 16 bases between them. Germline V gene lookup returns CDR1 SGHDT and CDR2 YYEEEE. CDR3 in DNA: TGTGCCAGCAGCTCCGGGACCCCGAGCTTCTACGAGCAGTACTTC. Its translation: CASSSGTPSFYEQYF.

The V gene is TRBV6-1, the J gene TRBJ1-2; 8 nucleotides line up with TRBD1. There are 14 residues in the CDR3. The V gene end was trimmed by 7 bases and the J gene end by 2 bases; junction bases not matched to a gene: 6. Germline-derived CDR1 and CDR2 are MNHNS and SASEGT. The CDR3 DNA follows: TGTGCCAGCAAAAAGGGACAGGAGAACTATGGCTACACCTTC. Translated: CASKKGQENYGYTF.

In nucleotides, the CDR3 is TGCGCCAGCAGCCCGACTAGCGGGAGCACACATGAGCAGTTCTTC. Translation: CASSPTSGSTHEQFF. The chain carries TRBV5-1 and TRBJ2-1; 12 bases align to TRBD2. The CDR3 spans 15 residues. V shed 4 bases and J 8 bases; nucleotides not matched to a gene: 7. Germline lookup yields CDR1 SGHRS and CDR2 YFSETQ.

V and J are TRBV20-1 and TRBJ1-3; no firm D call. The length of the CDR3 is 13 residues. Deletions cut 4 bases from V and 2 bases from J, with 9 bases between. Looked up from germline, CDR1 is DFQATT and CDR2 is SNEGSKA (reference sequence). DNA for the CDR3: TGCAGTGCTATGTCCCGGGCTGGAAACACCATATATTTT. Its translation is CSAMSRAGNTIYF.

There are many counts of this clonotype. The chain carries TRBV28 and TRBJ2-1, with TRBD2 matching 10 bases. Germline V gives CDR1 MDHEN, CDR2 SYDVKM. This CDR3 is 13 amino acids long. The V gene end was trimmed by 7 bases and the J gene end by 7 bases; junction bases not matched to a gene: 4. The CDR3 nucleotides read TGTGCCAGCACTAGCGGGAGTCGGAATGAGCAGTTCTTC. It yields the protein CASTSGSRNEQFF.

This clonotype has just a few counts. Here the CDR3 reads CASSPTGGATNEKLFF. As DNA, the CDR3 is TGTGCCAGCAGTCCGACAGGGGGTGCAACTAATGAAAAACTGTTTTTT. This sequence joins TRBV27 and TRBJ1-4; the match to TRBD1 covers 9 bases. Trimming took 5 bases from V and 0 from J; bases not matched to a gene: 4. This CDR3 spans 16 amino acids. Germline CDR1 and CDR2: MNHEY and SMNVEV (reference sequence). Full variable domain (rest looked up from reference TRBV27 and TRBJ1-4): EAQVTQNPRYLITVTGKKLTVTCSQNMNHEYMSWYRQDPGLGLRQIYYSMNVEVTDKGDVPEGYKVSRKEKRNFPLILESPSPNQTSLYFCASSPTGGATNEKLFFGSGTQLSVL.

The chain carries TRBV6-6 and TRBJ1-5; D is unresolved. The CDR3 sequence is 14 residues long. V lost 2 bases and J 5 bases, leaving 10 bases between the germline ends. Per germline, CDR1 MNHNY and CDR2 SVGAGI (reference sequence). CDR3 bases: TGTGCCAGCAGTTACGGGCAGAACTATCAGCCCCAGCATTTT. Amino acids: CASSYGQNYQPQHF.

Note on this clonotype: Germline is not matched at one junction end, which may reflect a read error. The rearrangement links TRBV27 to TRBJ2-5, with 8 bases identical to TRBD1. The CDR3 has 16 amino acids. Per the germline V gene, CDR1 is MNHEY and CDR2 is SMNVEV (reference sequence). The CDR3 nucleotides are TGTGCCAGCAGGACTTCAGGGGGCGCGATCGAAGAGACTCAGTACTTC. Its protein product is CASRTSGGAIEETQYF.

J is TRBJ2-5 and V is TRBV4-2; 8 nucleotides agree with TRBD1. CDR1 LGHNA and CDR2 YNFKEQ come from the germline V gene. The CDR3 is 14 residues long. V lost 3 bases and J lost 5; bases outside the gene matches: 5. CDR3 in DNA: TGTGCCAGCAGCCAGGGACAGGTTGGGGAGACCCAGTACTTC. It yields the protein CASSQGQVGETQYF.

The chain uses TRBV20-1 and TRBJ2-7; 7 bases map to TRBD1. Germline CDR1 is DFQATT and CDR2 is SNEGSKA (reference sequence). The J segment lost 2 bases and the V segment lost 6 bases, leaving 16 bases of the junction unmatched. The CDR3 is 16 amino acids. The CDR3 DNA sequence: TGCAGTGCGCAGCCCGTAACCGGGACAGTTACCTACGAGCAGTACTTC. It encodes CSAQPVTGTVTYEQYF.

The V call is TRBV7-9, the J call TRBJ2-7; the match to TRBD2 covers 14 bases. V shed 5 bases, J shed 7 bases, and the junction held 7 bases outside the gene matches. The CDR3 consists of 15 residues. Germline V gene sequence: CDR1 SEHNR, CDR2 FQNEAQ (reference sequence). CDR3 protein: CASSAGLAGGREQYF. The CDR3 nucleotides read TGTGCCAGCAGCGCCGGACTAGCGGGAGGTCGAGAGCAGTACTTC.

This clonotype showed up just a few times. This chain connects TRBV7-9 to TRBJ2-5; either TRBD1 or TRBD2 may supply D (6 bases each). The CDR3 totals 16 residues. Trimming removed 5 bases from V and 2 bases from J, with 18 bases in between. Germline loops: CDR1 SEHNR, CDR2 FQNEAQ (reference sequence). This CDR3 is CASSPPEGRGQETQYF. CDR3 bases: TGTGCCAGCAGCCCCCCGGAGGGCAGGGGACAAGAGACCCAGTACTTC.

This clonotype turned up a few times. This sequence joins TRBV28 and TRBJ2-2; D remains unclear. V was shortened by 2 bases and J by 0 bases, with 10 bases between the two germline ends. The CDR3 has 16 residues. Germline CDR1 is MDHEN and CDR2 is SYDVKM. The CDR3 sequence: CASSLGSDANTGELFF. The CDR3 DNA follows: TGTGCCAGCAGTTTAGGGTCAGACGCGAACACCGGGGAGCTGTTTTTT.

This clonotype was seen repeatedly, ten times or more. V gene TRBV11-2 combines with J gene TRBJ2-7, with unresolved D. Germline values: CDR1 SGHAT, CDR2 FQNNGV. The CDR3 spans 15 residues. V was cut by 1 base and J by 4 bases, with 14 bases left in between. CDR3 residues: CASSLVGLPEYEQYF. The CDR3 DNA reads as TGTGCCAGCAGCTTAGTAGGGCTACCGGAATACGAGCAGTACTTC.

This clonotype was counted a few times. The chain links TRBV9 to TRBJ1-2; maybe TRBD1 (5 bases). Trimming pared 3 bases from V and 8 bases from J, leaving 17 bases between. CDR1 and CDR2 from the germline V gene are SGDLS and YYNGEE. The CDR3 has 14 residues. The CDR3 reads CASSAENGARGYTF. Here the CDR3 DNA reads TGTGCCAGCAGCGCCGAGAACGGGGCGAGGGGCTACACCTTC.

This clonotype has at least ten counts. The V gene is TRBV5-1, the J gene TRBJ2-3; D is uncertain. Trimming pared 4 bases from V and 5 bases from J, leaving 17 bases between. The CDR3 has 15 amino acids. Per the germline V gene, CDR1 is SGHRS and CDR2 is YFSETQ. CDR3: CASSKPGEVRDTQYF. CDR3 in DNA: TGCGCCAGCAGCAAACCTGGTGAGGTTAGAGATACGCAGTATTTT.

This clonotype was counted at least ten times. V and J are TRBV2 and TRBJ1-5, with D hard to call. The V gene lost 4 bases and the J gene lost 4 bases, with 8 bases spanning the gap. Germline CDR1 SNHLY, CDR2 FYNNEI. The CDR3 spans 13 residues. For the CDR3, the DNA is TGTGCCAGCAGTGCGGTGGATAATCAGCCCCAGCATTTT. Translation: CASSAVDNQPQHF. Complete variable domain (other parts from reference TRBV2 and TRBJ1-5): EPEVTQTPSHQVTQMGQEVILRCVPISNHLYFYWYRQILGQKVEFLVSFYNNEISEKSEIFDDQFSVERPDGSNFTLKIRSTKLEDSAMYFCASSAVDNQPQHFGDGTRLSIL.

The rearrangement uses TRBV7-9 and TRBJ2-5; D gene unclear. The ends were cut back, 6 bases at V and 8 bases at J, with 16 bases in the middle. CDR1 and CDR2 from the germline V gene are SEHNR and FQNEAQ (reference sequence). This CDR3 spans 13 amino acids. The CDR3 protein is CASSPRATGTQYF. CDR3 sequence (DNA): TGTGCCAGCAGTCCACGGGCGACCGGCACCCAGTACTTC. Variable domain in full (rest from reference TRBV7-9 and TRBJ2-5): DTGVSQNPRHKITKRGQNVTFRCDPISEHNRLYWYRQTLGQGPEFLTYFQNEAQLEKSRLLSDRFSAERPKGSFSTLEIQRTEQGDSAMYLCASSPRATGTQYFGPGTRLLVL.

This clonotype has a count of ten or more. The V gene is TRBV30, the J gene TRBJ2-7, with D maybe TRBD2 (6 bases). V was shortened by 1 base and J by 4 bases, with 11 bases between the two germline ends. This CDR3 is built from 13 residues. Germline CDR1 is GTSNPN and CDR2 is SVGIG (reference sequence). In nucleotides, the CDR3 is TGTGCCTGGAGTGCGGGGGACCCATACGAGCAGTACTTC. Translation gives CAWSAGDPYEQYF.